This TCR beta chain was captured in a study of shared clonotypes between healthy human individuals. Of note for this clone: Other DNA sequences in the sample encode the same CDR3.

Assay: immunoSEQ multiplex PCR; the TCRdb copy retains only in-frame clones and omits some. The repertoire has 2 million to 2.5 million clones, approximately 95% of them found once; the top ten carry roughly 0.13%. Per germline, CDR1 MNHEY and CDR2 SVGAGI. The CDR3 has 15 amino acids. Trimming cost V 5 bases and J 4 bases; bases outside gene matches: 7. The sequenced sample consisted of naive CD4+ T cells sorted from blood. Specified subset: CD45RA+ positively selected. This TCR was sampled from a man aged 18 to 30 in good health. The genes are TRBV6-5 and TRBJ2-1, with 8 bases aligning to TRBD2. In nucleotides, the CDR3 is TGTGCCAGCAGTAGGGCGGGGGGACCATACAATGAGCAGTTCTTC. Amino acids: CASSRAGGPYNEQFF.